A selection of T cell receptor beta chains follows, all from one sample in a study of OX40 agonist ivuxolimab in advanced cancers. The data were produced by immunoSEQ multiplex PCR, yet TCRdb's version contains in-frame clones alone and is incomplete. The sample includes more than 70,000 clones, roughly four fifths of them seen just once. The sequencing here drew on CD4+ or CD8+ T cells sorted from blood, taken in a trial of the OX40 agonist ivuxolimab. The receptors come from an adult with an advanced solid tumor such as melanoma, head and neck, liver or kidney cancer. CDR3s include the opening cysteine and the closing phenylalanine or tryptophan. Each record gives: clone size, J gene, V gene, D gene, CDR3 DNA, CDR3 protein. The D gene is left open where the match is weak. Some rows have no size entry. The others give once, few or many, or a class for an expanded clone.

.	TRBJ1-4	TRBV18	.	TGTGCCAGCTCACCACCGTCGGGGACTAATGAAAAACTGTTTTTT	CASSPPSGTNEKLFF
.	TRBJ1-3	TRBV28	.	TGTGCCAGCAGTTTCGGGGCTACTTATGGAAACACCATATATTTT	CASSFGATYGNTIYF
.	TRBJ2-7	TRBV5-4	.	TGTGCCAGCAGCCCCGTCGGGGGAGCAGGTGACGAGCAGTACTTC	CASSPVGGAGDEQYF
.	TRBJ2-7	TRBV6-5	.	TGTGCCAGCAGCTCCAGAGAAGGGGCCTACGAGCAGTACTTC	CASSSREGAYEQYF
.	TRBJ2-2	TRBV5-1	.	TGCGCCAGCAGCTTGGAGGGCACCGGGGAGCTGTTTTTT	CASSLEGTGELFF
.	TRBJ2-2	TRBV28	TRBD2	TGTGCCAGCAGTAGGCGGGAGGGGGAACTCACCGGGGAGCTGTTTTTT	CASSRREGELTGELFF
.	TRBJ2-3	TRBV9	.	TGTGCCAGCAGCGTAGGGCATTACTACACAGATACGCAGTATTTT	CASSVGHYYTDTQYF
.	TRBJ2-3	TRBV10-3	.	TGTGCCACAAGGATAAGCACAGATACGCAGTATTTT	CATRISTDTQYF
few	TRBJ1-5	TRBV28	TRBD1	TGTGCCAGCAGCGGGACAGTGAATCAGCCCCAGCATTTT	CASSGTVNQPQHF
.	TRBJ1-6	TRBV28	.	TGTGCCAGCAGTTTAGTGGGGGGGCCCCTCCACTTT	CASSLVGGPLHF
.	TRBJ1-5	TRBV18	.	TGTGCCAGCTCACGGGACACGAATCAGCCCCAGCATTTT	CASSRDTNQPQHF
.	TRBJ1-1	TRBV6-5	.	TGTGCCAGCAGACCAGGGGAAGCGAACACTGAAGCTTTCTTT	CASRPGEANTEAFF
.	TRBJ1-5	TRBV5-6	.	TGTGCCAGCAGCACTCAGGGAATCAATTCTAATCAGCCCCAGCATTTT	CASSTQGINSNQPQHF
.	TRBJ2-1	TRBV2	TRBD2	TGTGCCAGCAGTGTCAGTAGCGGGGGCTATGAGCAGTTCTTC	CASSVSSGGYEQFF
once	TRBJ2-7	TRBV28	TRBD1	TGTGCCAGCAGTTCCGGACAGGGGGAAAGGCGGTACGAGCAGTACTTC	CASSSGQGERRYEQYF
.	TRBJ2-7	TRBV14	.	TGTGCCAGCAGCCAAGACCTGGACCGAACCTACGAGCAGTACTTC	CASSQDLDRTYEQYF
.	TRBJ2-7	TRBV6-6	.	TGTGCCAGCAGTTCGGCGGTTGGCGGAGTCGCCGAGCAGTACTTC	CASSSAVGGVAEQYF
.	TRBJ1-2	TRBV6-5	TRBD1	TGTGCCAGCAGTTCAGGGGGGGGCTACACCTTC	CASSSGGGYTF
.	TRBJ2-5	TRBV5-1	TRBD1	TGCGCCAGCAGCTTGGATCAGGGGGCGTTTGAGACCCAGTACTTC	CASSLDQGAFETQYF
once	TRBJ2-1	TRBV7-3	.	TGTGCCAGCAGCTTAACGTCGTCGGATGAGCAGTTCTTC	CASSLTSSDEQFF